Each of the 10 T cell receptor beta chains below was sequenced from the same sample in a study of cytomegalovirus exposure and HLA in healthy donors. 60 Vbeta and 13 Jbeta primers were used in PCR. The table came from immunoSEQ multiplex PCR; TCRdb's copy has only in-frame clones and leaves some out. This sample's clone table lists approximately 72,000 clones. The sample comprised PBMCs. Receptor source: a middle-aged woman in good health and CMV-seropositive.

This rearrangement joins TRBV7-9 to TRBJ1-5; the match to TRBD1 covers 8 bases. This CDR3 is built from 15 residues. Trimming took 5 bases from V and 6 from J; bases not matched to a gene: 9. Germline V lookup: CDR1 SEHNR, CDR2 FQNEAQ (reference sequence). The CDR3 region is CASSEDRVFSQPQHF. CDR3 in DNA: TGTGCCAGCAGCGAGGACAGGGTGTTCAGTCAGCCCCAGCATTTT.

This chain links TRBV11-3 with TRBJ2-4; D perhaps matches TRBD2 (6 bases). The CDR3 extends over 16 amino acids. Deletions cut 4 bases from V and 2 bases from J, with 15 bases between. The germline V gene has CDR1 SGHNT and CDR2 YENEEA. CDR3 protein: CASSWDWRITKNIQYF. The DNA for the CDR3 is TGTGCCAGCAGCTGGGACTGGAGGATTACCAAAAACATTCAGTACTTC.

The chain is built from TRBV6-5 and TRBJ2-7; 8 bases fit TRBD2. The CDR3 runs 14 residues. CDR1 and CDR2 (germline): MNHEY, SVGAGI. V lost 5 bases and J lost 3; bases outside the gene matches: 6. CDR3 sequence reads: CASSRSGGGYEQYF. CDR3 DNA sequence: TGTGCCAGCAGTAGATCGGGGGGGGGCTACGAGCAGTACTTC.

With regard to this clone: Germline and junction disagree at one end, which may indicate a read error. The DNA of the CDR3 is TGTGCCAGCAGTTACTCGACTAGCGAAAGGTTCTACGAGCAGTACTTC. It yields the protein CASSYSTSERFYEQYF. The V gene is TRBV6-4, the J gene TRBJ2-7, with 8 bases that match TRBD2. The CDR3 totals 16 residues. Germline-derived CDR1 and CDR2 are MRHNA and SNTAGT.

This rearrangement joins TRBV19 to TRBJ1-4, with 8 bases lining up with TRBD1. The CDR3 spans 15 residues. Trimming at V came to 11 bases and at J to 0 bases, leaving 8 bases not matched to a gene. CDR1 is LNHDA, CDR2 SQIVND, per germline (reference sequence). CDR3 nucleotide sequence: TGTGCCTCCCGGACAGGGCTCGCAACTAATGAAAAACTGTTTTTT. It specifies CASRTGLATNEKLFF.

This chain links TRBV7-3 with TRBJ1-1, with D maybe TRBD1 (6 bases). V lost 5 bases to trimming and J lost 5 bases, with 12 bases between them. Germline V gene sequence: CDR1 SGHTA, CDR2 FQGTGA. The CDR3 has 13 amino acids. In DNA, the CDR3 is TGTGCCAGCAGCAAACAGGGTGGGACTGAAGCTTTCTTT. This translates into CASSKQGGTEAFF.

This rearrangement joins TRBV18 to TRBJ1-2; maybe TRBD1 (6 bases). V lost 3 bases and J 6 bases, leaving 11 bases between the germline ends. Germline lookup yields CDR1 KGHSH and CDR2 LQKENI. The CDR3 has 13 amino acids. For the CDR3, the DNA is TGTGCCAGCTCACCCGCTGACAGGCATGGCTACACCTTC. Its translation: CASSPADRHGYTF.

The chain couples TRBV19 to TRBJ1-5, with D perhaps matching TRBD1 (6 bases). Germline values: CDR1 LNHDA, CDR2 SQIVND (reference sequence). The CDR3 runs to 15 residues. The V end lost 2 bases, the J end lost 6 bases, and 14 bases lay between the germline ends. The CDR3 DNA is TGTGCCAGTAGTATATCAGGGGTGAGGAGTCAGCCCCAGCATTTT. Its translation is CASSISGVRSQPQHF. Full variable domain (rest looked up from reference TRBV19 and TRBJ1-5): DGGITQSPKYLFRKEGQNVTLSCEQNLNHDAMYWYRQDPGQGLRLIYYSQIVNDFQKGDIAEGYSVSREKKESFPLTVTSAQKNPTAFYLCASSISGVRSQPQHFGDGTRLSIL.

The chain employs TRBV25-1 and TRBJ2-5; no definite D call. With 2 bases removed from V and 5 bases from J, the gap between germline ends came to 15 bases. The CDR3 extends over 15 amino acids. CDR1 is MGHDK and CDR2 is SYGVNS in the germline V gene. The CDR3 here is CASSEPLGYTETQYF. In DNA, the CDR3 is TGTGCCAGCAGTGAACCCTTGGGCTATACGGAGACCCAGTACTTC.

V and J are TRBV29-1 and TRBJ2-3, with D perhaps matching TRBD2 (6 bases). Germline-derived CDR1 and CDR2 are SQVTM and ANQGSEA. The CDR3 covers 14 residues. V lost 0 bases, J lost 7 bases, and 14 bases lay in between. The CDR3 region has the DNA TGCAGCGTTGAAGAAAGTGGAGGGCGTCATACGCAGTATTTT. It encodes CSVEESGGRHTQYF.